This T cell receptor beta chain came from a study of blood T cell repertoires in COVID-19. In this sample, this clone turned up once. This CDR3 contains 14 residues. V lost 5 bases to trimming and J lost 4 bases, with 15 bases between them. The germline V gene has CDR1 SGHTA and CDR2 FQGNSA. Data came from immunoSEQ multiplex PCR; TCRdb stores just in-frame clones and leaves some out. The table lists about 250,000 clones, 85% to 90% of them singletons. The TCR sequence derives from a man aged 35 to 55 who had recovered from COVID-19. The V call is TRBV7-2, the J call TRBJ2-7; D is unresolved. What was sequenced was PBMCs or T cells enriched from blood (not recorded which). CDR3 coding DNA: TGTGCCAGCAGCCCCGCGAGGAACCCTTACGAGCAGTACTTC. Protein sequence: CASSPARNPYEQYF.